The clone carrying this TCR beta chain was seen only once. Its antigen is still unknown. The sample belongs to a study of T cells in localized non-small cell lung cancer. Germline loops: CDR1 MNHEY, CDR2 SVGAGI. Trimming removed 0 bases at V and 11 bases at J, with 16 bases between. CDR3 length equals 14 residues. Study outcomes and limitations: With higher T cell density in blood came longer overall survival. Uninvolved adjacent lung showed the highest T cell clonality, exceeding tumor. Out of the top 100 tumor clones, a median roughly 52 were seen in adjacent lung. Sequencing, confined to only one tumor region, leaves heterogeneity possible.

Generated by immunoSEQ multiplex PCR, the TCRdb table keeps only in-frame clones and is missing some. Seen here are approximately 30,000 clones, more than 85% observed once, and the top ten hold 10% to 15%. The receptor was derived from an older female donor with stage II lung adenocarcinoma. The chain couples TRBV6-5 to TRBJ1-1; possibly TRBD1 for D (5 bases). The source material was peripheral blood mononuclear cells, sampled before any cancer treatment. The CDR3 region is CASSYSRAEGRAFF. The CDR3 nucleotides read TGTGCCAGCAGTTACTCCCGGGCCGAGGGGAGGGCTTTCTTT.